The T cell receptor (beta chain) under discussion was sequenced for a study of glioma-infiltrating T cells after dendritic cell vaccination. As for the study in general: Autologous tumor lysate-pulsed dendritic cell vaccination was given between about 2003 and 2013. Three intradermal dendritic cell vaccine injections were given every two weeks.

Isocitrate dehydrogenase mutation was absent in all glioblastoma patients. Germline V CDR1 and CDR2: PRHDT, FYEKMQ (reference sequence). Deletions cut 5 bases from V and 4 bases from J, with 18 bases between. The CDR3 covers 16 residues. The immunoSEQ assay amplified TCRB CDR3 from up to roughly 2 ug DNA. TCRdb's copy holds only in-frame clones and misses some; the assay was immunoSEQ multiplex PCR. The table shows about 92,000 clones, with more than 75% occurring only once. The chain combines TRBV13 with TRBJ2-1; a possible D gene is TRBD2 (5 bases). Source: blood, taken before dendritic cell vaccination. This clonotype originated in a human donor with glioblastoma. The CDR3 spells CASSPWETEGYNEQFF. CDR3 sequence (DNA): TGTGCCAGCAGCCCCTGGGAAACCGAGGGTTACAATGAGCAGTTCTTC.